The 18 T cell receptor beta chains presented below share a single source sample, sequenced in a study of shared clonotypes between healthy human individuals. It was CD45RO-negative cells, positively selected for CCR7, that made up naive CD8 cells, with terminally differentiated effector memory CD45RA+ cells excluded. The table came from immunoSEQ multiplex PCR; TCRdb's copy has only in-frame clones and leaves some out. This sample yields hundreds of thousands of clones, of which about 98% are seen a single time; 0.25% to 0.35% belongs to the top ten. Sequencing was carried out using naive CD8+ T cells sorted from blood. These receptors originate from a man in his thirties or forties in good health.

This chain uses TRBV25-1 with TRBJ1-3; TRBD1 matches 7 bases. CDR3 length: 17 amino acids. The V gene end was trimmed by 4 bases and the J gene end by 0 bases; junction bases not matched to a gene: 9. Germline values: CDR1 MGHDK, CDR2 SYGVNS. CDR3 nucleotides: TGTGCCAGCAGTGCAGCCCGGACAGGCTACTCTGGAAACACCATATATTTT. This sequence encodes CASSAARTGYSGNTIYF. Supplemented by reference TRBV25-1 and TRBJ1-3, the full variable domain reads EADIYQTPRYLVIGTGKKITLECSQTMGHDKMYWYQQDPGMELHLIHYSYGVNSTEKGDLSSESTVSRIRTEHFPLTLESARPSHTSQYLCASSAARTGYSGNTIYFGEGSWLTVV.

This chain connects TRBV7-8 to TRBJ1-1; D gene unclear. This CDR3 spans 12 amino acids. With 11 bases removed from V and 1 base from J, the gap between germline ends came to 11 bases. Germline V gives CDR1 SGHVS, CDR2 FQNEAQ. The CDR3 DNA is TGTGCCGTTGCCTTCGGGAACACTGAAGCTTTCTTT. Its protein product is CAVAFGNTEAFF.

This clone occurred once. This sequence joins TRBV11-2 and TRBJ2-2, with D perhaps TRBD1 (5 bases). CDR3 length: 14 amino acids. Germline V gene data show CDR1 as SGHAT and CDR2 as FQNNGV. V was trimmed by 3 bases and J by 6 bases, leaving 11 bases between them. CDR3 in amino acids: CASSLGPQAGELFF. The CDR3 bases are TGTGCCAGCAGCTTGGGGCCCCAAGCCGGGGAGCTGTTTTTT.

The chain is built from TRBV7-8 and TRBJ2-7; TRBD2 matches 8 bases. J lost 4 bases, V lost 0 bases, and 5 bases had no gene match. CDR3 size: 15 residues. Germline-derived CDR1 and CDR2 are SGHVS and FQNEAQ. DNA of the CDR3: TGTGCCAGCAGCTTAGCTAGCGGGATTTTGTACGAGCAGTACTTC. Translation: CASSLASGILYEQYF.

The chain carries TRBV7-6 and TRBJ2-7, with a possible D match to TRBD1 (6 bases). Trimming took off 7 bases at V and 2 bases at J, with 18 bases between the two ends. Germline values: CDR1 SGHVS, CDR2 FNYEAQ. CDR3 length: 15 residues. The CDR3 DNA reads TGTGCCAGCACTCAACGCCCGGGACAAACCTACGAGCAGTACTTC. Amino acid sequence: CASTQRPGQTYEQYF.

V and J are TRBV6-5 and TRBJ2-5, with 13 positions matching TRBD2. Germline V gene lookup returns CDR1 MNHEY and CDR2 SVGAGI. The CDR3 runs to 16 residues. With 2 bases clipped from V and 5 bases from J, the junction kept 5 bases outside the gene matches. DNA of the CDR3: TGTGCCAGCAGTTACCAGGGACTAGCGGGAACCGAGACCCAGTACTTC. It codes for CASSYQGLAGTETQYF.

The CDR3 here is CASSIGGASGEQYF. DNA of the CDR3: TGTGCCAGTAGTATCGGGGGCGCGTCGGGAGAGCAGTACTTC. This chain uses TRBV19 with TRBJ2-7; D may be TRBD1 or TRBD2 (6 bases each). This CDR3 region has 14 residues. The V gene lost 3 bases and the J gene lost 7 bases, with 16 bases spanning the gap. The V gene's germline CDR1 is LNHDA and CDR2 SQIVND (reference sequence).

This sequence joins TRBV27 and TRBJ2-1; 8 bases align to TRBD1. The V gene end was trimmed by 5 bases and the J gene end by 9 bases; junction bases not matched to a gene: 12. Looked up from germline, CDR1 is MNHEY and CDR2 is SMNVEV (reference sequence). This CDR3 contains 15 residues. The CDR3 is CASSHPTGATVEQFF. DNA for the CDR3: TGTGCCAGCAGTCACCCGACAGGGGCTACAGTTGAGCAGTTCTTC.

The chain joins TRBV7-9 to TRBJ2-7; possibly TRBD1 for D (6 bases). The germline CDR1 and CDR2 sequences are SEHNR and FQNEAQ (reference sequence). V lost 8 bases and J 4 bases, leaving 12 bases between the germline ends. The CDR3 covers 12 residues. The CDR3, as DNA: TGTGCCAGCGGGGGCTTAAGATACGAGCAGTACTTC. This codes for CASGGLRYEQYF.

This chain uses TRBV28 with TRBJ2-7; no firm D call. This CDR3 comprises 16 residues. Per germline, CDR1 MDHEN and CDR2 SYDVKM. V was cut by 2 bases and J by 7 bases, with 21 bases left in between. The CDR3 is CASSLRSLGYKGEQYF. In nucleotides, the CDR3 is TGTGCCAGCAGTTTAAGGAGCCTAGGGTATAAGGGAGAGCAGTACTTC.

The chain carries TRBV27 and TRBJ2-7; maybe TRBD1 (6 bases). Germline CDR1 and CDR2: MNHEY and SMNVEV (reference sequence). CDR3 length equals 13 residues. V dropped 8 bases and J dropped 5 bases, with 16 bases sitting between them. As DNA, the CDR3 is TGTGCCAGCGGTCCACAGGGTCGACACGAGCAGTACTTC. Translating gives CASGPQGRHEQYF.

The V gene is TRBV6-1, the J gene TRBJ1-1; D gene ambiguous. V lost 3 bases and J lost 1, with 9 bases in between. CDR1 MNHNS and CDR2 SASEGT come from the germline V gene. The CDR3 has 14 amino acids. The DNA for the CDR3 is TGTGCCAGCAGTGAGTGGGGTGGGAACACTGAAGCTTTCTTT. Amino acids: CASSEWGGNTEAFF.

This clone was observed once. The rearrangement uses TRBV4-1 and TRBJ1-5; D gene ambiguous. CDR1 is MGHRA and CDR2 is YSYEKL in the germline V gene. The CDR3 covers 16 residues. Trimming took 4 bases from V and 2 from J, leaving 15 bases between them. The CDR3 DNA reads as TGCGCCAGCAGCCCAGAGGGAGGCCAGGGCAATCAGCCCCAGCATTTT. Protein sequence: CASSPEGGQGNQPQHF.

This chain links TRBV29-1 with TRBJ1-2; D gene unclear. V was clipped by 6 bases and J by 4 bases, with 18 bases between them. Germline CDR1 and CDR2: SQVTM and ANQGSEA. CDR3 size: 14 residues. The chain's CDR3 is CSVILTGSLYGYTF. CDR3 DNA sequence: TGCAGCGTCATATTAACCGGGAGCCTCTATGGCTACACCTTC. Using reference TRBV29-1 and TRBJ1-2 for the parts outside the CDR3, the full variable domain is SAVISQKPSRDICQRGTSLTIQCQVDSQVTMMFWYRQQPGQSLTLIATANQGSEATYESGFVIDKFPISRPNLTFSTLTVSNMSPEDSSIYLCSVILTGSLYGYTFGSGTRLTVV.

The CDR3 DNA is TGTGCCAGCAGTTTCGGGACCTCGGGGCCAGATACGCAGTATTTT. Translated: CASSFGTSGPDTQYF. V and J are TRBV11-3 and TRBJ2-3; TRBD1 or TRBD2 may be the D gene (5 bases each). V was trimmed by 6 bases and J by 4 bases, leaving 17 bases between them. This CDR3 is built from 15 residues. Germline V gives CDR1 SGHNT, CDR2 YENEEA.

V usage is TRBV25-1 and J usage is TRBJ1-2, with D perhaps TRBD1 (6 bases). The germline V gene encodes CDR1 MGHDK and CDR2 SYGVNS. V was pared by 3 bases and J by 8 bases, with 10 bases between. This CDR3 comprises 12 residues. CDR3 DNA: TGTGCCAGCAGTGAGGGGGCGCGGGGCTACACCTTC. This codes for CASSEGARGYTF.

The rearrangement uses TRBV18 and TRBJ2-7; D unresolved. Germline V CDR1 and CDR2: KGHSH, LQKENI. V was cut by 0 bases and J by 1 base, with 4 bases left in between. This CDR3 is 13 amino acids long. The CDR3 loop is CASSPPQSYEQYF. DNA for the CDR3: TGTGCCAGCTCACCACCCCAGTCCTACGAGCAGTACTTC.

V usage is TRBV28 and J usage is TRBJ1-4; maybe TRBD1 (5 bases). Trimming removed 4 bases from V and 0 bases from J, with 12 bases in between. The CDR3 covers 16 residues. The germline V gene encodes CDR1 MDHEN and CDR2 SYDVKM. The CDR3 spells CASSSRTPSTNEKLFF. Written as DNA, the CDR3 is TGTGCCAGCAGTTCCCGGACACCTTCAACTAATGAAAAACTGTTTTTT.